The 11 T cell receptor beta chains below all came from one sample that was sequenced in a study of blood T cell repertoires in COVID-19. Assay used: immunoSEQ multiplex PCR; TCRdb lists only in-frame clones, some missing. The repertoire holds some 290,000 clones, with 90% as singletons. Sequences were obtained from PBMCs or T cells enriched from blood (not recorded which). The receptors stem from a woman between 25 and 40 years old who had been exposed to COVID-19.

The J gene is TRBJ1-5, the V gene TRBV10-3, with 7 bases aligning to TRBD1. V dropped 0 bases and J dropped 7; count of bases not matched to a gene: 0. Germline V gene lookup returns CDR1 ENHRY and CDR2 SYGVKD. The CDR3 sequence is 13 residues long. DNA of the CDR3: TGTGCCATCAGTGAGTCGACAGGGCAGCCCCAGCATTTT. This gives the protein CAISESTGQPQHF.

In its sample, this clone was seen once. The genes are TRBV6-5 and TRBJ1-1; D gene uncertain. V was trimmed by 7 bases and J by 2 bases, leaving 11 bases between them. From germline, CDR1 is MNHEY and CDR2 SVGAGI. The CDR3 covers 13 residues. Written as DNA, the CDR3 is TGTGCCAGCATGTGGCAGATAAACACTGAAGCTTTCTTT. Protein: CASMWQINTEAFF.

This chain joins TRBV14 and TRBJ2-7; TRBD1 agrees at 9 bases. With 4 bases clipped from V and 6 bases from J, the junction kept 13 bases outside the gene matches. CDR1 and CDR2 (germline): SGHDN, FVKESK. The CDR3 sequence is 16 residues long. This CDR3 is CASSLRLGTGIAEQYF. The CDR3 nucleotides are TGTGCCAGCAGCCTACGATTAGGGACAGGGATCGCCGAGCAGTACTTC.

The chain joins TRBV12-5 to TRBJ2-5; D call uncertain. Trimming stripped 7 bases from V and 1 base from J, with 13 bases between. The CDR3 extends over 14 amino acids. Germline assignment: CDR1 LGHNT and CDR2 FRNRAP. This chain's CDR3 is CASATPGSQETQYF. The CDR3 DNA sequence: TGTGCTAGTGCCACTCCGGGTTCCCAAGAGACCCAGTACTTC.

The chain couples TRBV5-1 to TRBJ1-1; D gene uncertain. V was shortened by 2 bases and J by 4 bases, with 15 bases between the two germline ends. This CDR3 has 15 residues. Germline CDR1 is SGHRS and CDR2 is YFSETQ. In DNA form, the CDR3 reads TGCGCCAGCAGCTTAACGTCTACGGGAGGCACTGAAGCTTTCTTT. Its translation: CASSLTSTGGTEAFF.

The chain joins TRBV13 to TRBJ2-7; D might be TRBD1 (5 bases). The CDR3 has 14 residues. Germline CDR1 and CDR2: PRHDT and FYEKMQ (reference sequence). V was trimmed by 0 bases and J by 13 bases, leaving 19 bases between them. CDR3 sequence reads: CASSLGLPGSFPYF. The CDR3 DNA sequence: TGTGCCAGCAGCTTAGGTCTTCCAGGGTCATTCCCTTACTTC.

The chain combines TRBV10-3 with TRBJ2-5, with 7 positions matching TRBD2. V was pared by 6 bases and J by 5 bases, with 9 bases of the junction left unmatched. Germline lookup yields CDR1 ENHRY and CDR2 SYGVKD. This CDR3 has 14 amino acids. The CDR3 DNA is TGTGCCATCAGGGACCACGGGACTAAGGAGACCCAGTACTTC. As protein: CAIRDHGTKETQYF.

The V and J genes are TRBV11-2 and TRBJ1-5; D remains unclear. In germline, CDR1 is SGHAT, CDR2 FQNNGV. V was cut by 5 bases and J by 0 bases, with 5 bases left in between. The CDR3 sequence is 13 residues long. Here the CDR3 DNA reads TGTGCCAGCAGCCCCCATAGCAATCAGCCCCAGCATTTT. Its translation: CASSPHSNQPQHF.

The V and J genes are TRBV13 and TRBJ2-3; D is possibly TRBD1 (6 bases). This CDR3 has 16 amino acids. V dropped 5 bases and J dropped 2 bases, with 17 bases sitting between them. Germline CDR1 PRHDT, CDR2 FYEKMQ (reference sequence). CDR3 in amino acids: CASSNRQANPTDTQYF. The CDR3 bases are TGTGCCAGCAGCAATCGACAGGCCAATCCCACAGATACGCAGTATTTT.

The gene calls are TRBV7-9 and TRBJ1-3; weak D call: TRBD1 (5 bases). V gave up 1 base and J gave up 0 bases, with 10 bases separating them. CDR1 and CDR2 from the germline V gene are SEHNR and FQNEAQ (reference sequence). This CDR3 comprises 16 residues. The CDR3 reads CASSLGRQHSGNTIYF. In DNA, the CDR3 is TGTGCCAGCAGCTTAGGGCGACAGCACTCTGGAAACACCATATATTTT.

This clone came up once. The V call is TRBV6-5, the J call TRBJ2-7; no clear D. The CDR3 loop spans 13 amino acids. Germline assignment: CDR1 MNHEY and CDR2 SVGAGI. The germline V and J ends were trimmed by 6 bases and 2 bases, with 11 bases remaining between them. The CDR3 coding sequence is TGTGCCAGCAGGGTGACTCTTACCTACGAGCAGTACTTC. This sequence encodes CASRVTLTYEQYF.